This TCR beta chain was captured in a study of Ad26.COV2.S vaccination and SARS-CoV-2 variants. The germline gives CDR1 LGHNA, CDR2 YSLEER. Trimming removed 4 bases from V and 3 bases from J; junction bases left unmatched: 2. The CDR3 length is 13 residues. Treatment in this sample: 19 received Ad26.COV2.S at low or high dose, single or two shots; roughly 5 received placebo; per-sample allocation not given. Samples analyzed were those drawn on day 63 after the first vaccine or placebo injection. The table came from immunoSEQ multiplex PCR; TCRdb's copy has only in-frame clones and leaves some out. The sample gives over 400,000 clones, around 91% of which show up once; roughly 4% is in the top ten.

The material sequenced was peripheral blood, taken in a trial of Ad26.COV2.S vaccine versus placebo. The genes are TRBV4-3 and TRBJ2-7, with 8 bases fitting TRBD1. The clonotype was recovered from a person aged 18-60 years who received the Ad26.COV2.S COVID-19 vaccine or a placebo. The CDR3 is CASSRTGSYEQYF. CDR3 DNA: TGCGCCAGCAGCCGGACAGGGAGCTACGAGCAGTACTTC.